This T cell receptor (beta chain) originates from a study of blood T cell repertoires in COVID-19. About the study: PBMCs, B-cell-depleted T cells, or T cells were the source of the cDNA or gDNA that made up the material.

This clone was detected a few times. Trimming cost V 4 bases and J 9 bases, with 8 bases left between them. CDR1 and CDR2 from the germline V gene are SGHDT and YYEEEE. The CDR3 loop spans 11 amino acids. Assay: immunoSEQ multiplex PCR; the TCRdb copy retains only in-frame clones and omits some. Of fewer than 300,000 clones in the sample, about 90% were seen once. This receptor was identified in a woman aged 25 to 39 with COVID-19, enrolled during active disease. Material for sequencing was peripheral blood. This chain uses TRBV5-6 with TRBJ2-1; possibly TRBD2 for D (6 bases). The CDR3 loop is CASSPGVEQFF. The DNA of the CDR3 is TGTGCCAGCAGCCCGGGGGTTGAGCAGTTCTTC. The variable domain in full, with the rest retrieved from reference TRBV5-6 and TRBJ2-1, is DAGVTQSPTHLIKTRGQQVTLRCSPKSGHDTVSWYQQALGQGPQFIFQYYEEEERQRGNFPDRFSGHQFPNYSSELNVNALLLGDSALYLCASSPGVEQFFGPGTRLTVL.